The 10 T cell receptor beta chains in this list originate from one sample, sequenced in a study of post-analysis software for immune sequencing data. Study findings and constraints: Roughly 5 TRBV segments occurring more often in patients than controls included TRBV5-6, TRBV5-1 and TRBV20-1.

Each TCR beta cDNA library carried unique molecular identifiers. TCRdb itself ran the PCR reads through MiXCR, one entry per CDR3 protein. Found here are hundreds of thousands of distinct CDR3 sequences, 25% to 30% of them singletons; the top ten hold 0.5% to 0.6%. For these TCRs, the target antigens are not known. The sample comprised blood. Source of these receptors: a girl aged 5-17 years with multiple sclerosis.

The chain combines TRBV6-5 with TRBJ2-1; 7 nucleotides line up with TRBD2. CDR1 is MNHEY, CDR2 SVGAGI, per germline. The V gene end was trimmed by 2 bases and the J gene end by 10 bases; junction bases not matched to a gene: 14. The CDR3 runs to 16 residues. The CDR3 DNA sequence: TGTGCCAGCAGTTACCGAGGCCCTAGCGGTCCCAGGGAGCAGTTCTTC. This sequence encodes CASSYRGPSGPREQFF.

The V and J genes are TRBV10-1 and TRBJ2-2; TRBD2 matches 7 bases. V trimming: 4 bases; J trimming: 1 base; junction bases outside the gene matches: 3. CDR3 length equals 15 residues. CDR1 WNHNN and CDR2 SYGVQD come from the germline V gene (reference sequence). This CDR3 is CASSALAGNTGELFF. In nucleotides, the CDR3 is TGCGCCAGCAGTGCCTTAGCGGGGAACACCGGGGAGCTGTTTTTT.

This clonotype was found once. The V call is TRBV20-1, the J call TRBJ1-5; D is uncertain. The V and J ends lost 6 bases and 4 bases respectively, with 16 bases between them. This CDR3 has 14 amino acids. Per germline, CDR1 DFQATT and CDR2 SNEGSKA (reference sequence). The CDR3 protein is CSAFFPGRNQPQHF. CDR3 DNA: TGCAGTGCCTTCTTCCCAGGAAGGAATCAGCCCCAGCATTTT.

In DNA form, the CDR3 reads TGTGCCAGCAGTTCTAACCTCAAACGGGGGGATACGCAGTATTTT. Its protein is CASSSNLKRGDTQYF. The chain is built from TRBV12-3 or TRBV12-4 and TRBJ2-3, with TRBD2 as a possible D gene (6 bases). The CDR3 has 15 amino acids. Trimming pared 4 bases from V and 6 bases from J, leaving 17 bases between.

This clonotype was seen a handful of times. This chain uses TRBV2 with TRBJ2-5; D may match TRBD1 or TRBD2 (6 bases each). V was trimmed by 6 bases and J by 3 bases, leaving 11 bases between them. The germline CDR1 and CDR2 sequences are SNHLY and FYNNEI. The CDR3 sequence is 13 residues long. CDR3 sequence reads: CASSGGGEETQYF. The CDR3 DNA reads as TGTGCCAGCAGCGGGGGCGGAGAAGAGACCCAGTACTTC.

Remarks on this clonotype: The CDR3 does not end in the conserved phenylalanine or tryptophan, so this is likely a read error. Written as DNA, the CDR3 is TGCGCCAGCAGCCAAGATAGGACCCCTAAGCCTTTAGCCAAAAACATTCAGTACTCC. Protein product: CASSQDRTPKPLAKNIQYS. This chain links TRBV4-3 with TRBJ2-4; D is ambiguous. The CDR3 has 19 residues. The V gene's germline CDR1 is LGHNA and CDR2 YSLEER. V lost 0 bases, J lost 0 bases, and 18 bases lay in between.

This chain uses TRBV7-2 with TRBJ2-2; 7 bases agree with TRBD2. V lost 5 bases to trimming and J lost 6 bases; unmatched junction nucleotides: 6. The CDR3 length is 14 residues. CDR1 is SGHTA and CDR2 is FQGNSA in the germline V gene. The CDR3 DNA reads as TGTGCCAGCAGCGCTAGGGACTACGCCGGGGAGCTGTTTTTT. This gives the protein CASSARDYAGELFF.

CDR3 bases: TGTGCCAGCAGCATCCCTCCGGGAGAAATCCGGTGGGGAGATACGCAGTATTTT. It codes for CASSIPPGEIRWGDTQYF. The V call is TRBV7-8, the J call TRBJ2-3; perhaps TRBD2 as D (6 bases). The V end was cut by 5 bases, the J end by 5 bases, with 26 bases between. The CDR3 runs 18 residues. The germline gives CDR1 SGHVS, CDR2 FQNEAQ. Full variable domain (remainder filled in from reference TRBV7-8 and TRBJ2-3): GAGVSQSPRYKVAKRGQDVALRCDPISGHVSLFWYQQALGQGPEFLTYFQNEAQLDKSGLPSDRFFAERPEGSVSTLKIQRTQQEDSAVYLCASSIPPGEIRWGDTQYFGPGTRLTVL.

This clonotype has just a few counts. The V call is TRBV6-2 or TRBV6-3, the J call TRBJ2-1; D remains ambiguous. Germline assignment: CDR1 MNHEY and CDR2 SVGEGT. This CDR3 has 17 residues. The V and J ends lost 0 bases and 5 bases respectively, with 17 bases between them. The CDR3 DNA is TGTGCCAGCAGTTACTCCCCCCCCGGGTCGGTGAACAATGAGCAGTTCTTC. It specifies CASSYSPPGSVNNEQFF.

This chain connects TRBV3-1 to TRBJ1-2; the match to TRBD1 covers 10 bases. CDR3 size: 16 residues. After removal of 0 bases from V and 8 bases from J, the junction contained 9 bases not matched to a gene. From germline, CDR1 is LGHDT and CDR2 YNNKEL (reference sequence). CDR3: CASSQEALTGGRGYTF. The CDR3 nucleotides are TGTGCCAGCAGCCAAGAAGCCCTGACAGGGGGCCGGGGCTACACCTTC. The full variable domain, rest sourced from reference TRBV3-1 and TRBJ1-2, is DTAVSQTPKYLVTQMGNDKSIKCEQNLGHDTMYWYKQDSKKFLKIMFSYNNKELIINETVPNRFSPKSPDKAHLNLHINSLELGDSAVYFCASSQEALTGGRGYTFGSGTRLTVV.